The text below deals with one T cell receptor (beta chain). Sequencing used immunoSEQ multiplex PCR; TCRdb keeps in-frame clones, though not all of them. The sample includes millions of clones, over 85% of them seen just once. This specimen belongs to a study of shared clonotypes between healthy human individuals. The CDR3 is 15 residues long. Germline lookup yields CDR1 SEHNR and CDR2 FQNEAQ (reference sequence). V shed 1 base and J shed 8 bases, with 15 bases lying between them. Sample: naive CD4+ T cells sorted from blood. Subset meaning: CD45RA+ positively selected. The rearrangement joins TRBV7-9 to TRBJ2-1; D possibly corresponds to TRBD2 (6 bases). The TCR was taken from a man aged 18 to 30 in good health. CDR3 protein: CASSLGRTTHDEQFF. DNA of the CDR3: TGTGCCAGCAGCTTAGGTCGGACTACCCACGATGAGCAGTTCTTC.